The sequence of this T cell receptor beta chain was determined in a study of vaccination and CD4 T cells after COVID-19. Remarks on this clonotype: The antigen is undetermined.

The Oncomine TCR Beta short-read assay sequenced DNA from cultured CD4+ T cells. From the PCR reads, TCRdb called clonotypes with MiXCR, one entry per CDR3 protein. The sample lists under 25,000 distinct CDR3 sequences, 23% occurring once. The treatment denotes: 10-day PBMC culture with coronavirus spike peptide pools or control peptides (ViraFEST assay). There are 15 residues in the CDR3. Germline V CDR1 and CDR2: MNHNS, SASEGT. Germline trimming cut 5 bases from V and 1 base from J; bases unmatched to any gene: 3. The gene calls are TRBV6-1 and TRBJ2-3, with 10 positions matching TRBD1. Sample: cultured CD4+ T cells from blood. The TCR comes from a human donor with COVID-19. CDR3 protein: CASSRTGGGTDTQYF. CDR3 nucleotides: TGTGCCAGCAGTCGGACAGGGGGGGGCACAGATACGCAGTATTTT.